The entry below gives a single T cell receptor beta chain sequence along with its context. CDR3 length: 15 amino acids. Trimming pared 6 bases from V and 4 bases from J, leaving 16 bases between. Per germline, CDR1 SEHNR and CDR2 FQNEAQ (reference sequence). These data originate in a study of human T cells and chemical hapten exposure. Time point specified: pre-sensitization, week 0. Treatment reported: therapeutic diphenylcyclopropenone sensitization with weekly scalp DPC. Each cDNA molecule in the library carried unique molecular identifiers. TCRdb analysed the RACE reads with MiXCR anew, one entry per CDR3 protein. The data show some 250,000 distinct CDR3 sequences, around 7% seen once.

The starting material was whole blood, obtained in connection with sensitization to the hapten diphenylcyclopropenone (DPC). The TCR originated in a man between 18 and 29 years old with alopecia areata. Some clones in this sample may be carry-over from other donors' samples. The chain links TRBV7-9 to TRBJ1-5; D remains unclear. The CDR3 nucleotides read TGTGCCAGCAGGGAAGGCCCAGGTCAGAATCAGCCCCAGCATTTT. It specifies CASREGPGQNQPQHF.